The entry below describes one T cell receptor (beta chain). The antigen remains unidentified. Unique molecular identifiers were incorporated when the TCRbeta library was constructed. TCRdb re-called the PCR reads with MiXCR, one entry per CDR3 protein. The data show hundreds of thousands of distinct CDR3 sequences, about 16% seen once. The data were taken from a study of T-cell reconstitution after alpha-beta-depleted transplantation in children. Overall study findings and caveats: T-cell numbers and diversity, one year after transplant, stemmed largely from T cells that were newly produced. TCRbeta diversity was high at day 60 in some patients (a result of surviving recipient T cells and thymic progenitors). Several hundred rapidly expanded clones from non-depleted graft cells reportedly supplied alpha-beta T cells about two months post-transplant.

Sequencing was performed on PBMCs, mostly from graft donor cells, taken 360 days after TCRalphabeta/CD19-depleted stem cell transplant. This receptor was obtained from a male patient aged 2-10 years who had a stem cell transplant for acute lymphoblastic leukemia, so the T cells may come from the graft donor.

CDR3 in amino acids: CASSHPSVTRENTEAFF. Here the CDR3 DNA reads TGTGCCAGCAGCCATCCTAGTGTAACCAGGGAGAACACTGAAGCTTTCTTT. The chain uses TRBV4-2 and TRBJ1-1; D is possibly TRBD1 (5 bases). The CDR3 spans 17 residues. Trimming took 3 bases from V and 1 from J, leaving 18 bases between them. Germline V gene sequence: CDR1 LGHNA, CDR2 YNFKEQ.